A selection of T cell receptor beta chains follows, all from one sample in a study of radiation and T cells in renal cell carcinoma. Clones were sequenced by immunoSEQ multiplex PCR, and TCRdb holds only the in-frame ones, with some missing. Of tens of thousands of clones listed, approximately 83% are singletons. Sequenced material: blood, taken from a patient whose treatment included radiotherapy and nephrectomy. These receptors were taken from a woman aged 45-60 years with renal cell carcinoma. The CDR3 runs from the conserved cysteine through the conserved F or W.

CASSGDRGISYEQYF,TRBV5-1
CAISDPGRSGYGGAFF,TRBV10-3
CATSRVTTSAYNEQFF,TRBV15
CASSLGTGFYEQYF,TRBV5-1
CANKEGSTDTQYF,TRBV7-9
CASSVEATYEQYF,TRBV9
CASSLPGRGPDGYTF,TRBV7-9
CASSFGTDTQYF,TRBV7-9
CASKLAGTDTQYF,TRBV19
CASSYNMGETQYF,TRBV6-5
CASSGHRGQRTGELFF,TRBV19
CASMEEQEIGEKLFF,TRBV6-1
CASSQESRSSAPFF,TRBV4-3
CATRGGQGGNQPQHF,TRBV21-1
CASSYRGLSYGYTF,TRBV6-5
CASSGFGGRIGPDSPLHF,TRBV9
CATSGLGGDPGFPVF,TRBV15
CASSQERLHPKNTEAFF,TRBV14
CASSYSWDGDNEQFF,TRBV6-5
CASSRPGTGGNEQFF,TRBV5-4
CAWSVLGHGKTQYF,TRBV30
CASSQDQNRDGYTF,TRBV4-1
CASTPDLGLGNTIYF,TRBV10-1
CASRTGLGTGELFF,TRBV18
CASSPGQDTQYF,TRBV6-6
CASSQDLGSPLHF,TRBV14
CASSIDWGSSYNEQFF,TRBV19
CASSLGPANTEAFF,TRBV5-1
CASSWGTGDTGNTIYF,TRBV5-1